There are many counts of the clone carrying this T cell receptor beta chain. The V end was cut by 9 bases, the J end by 4 bases, with 6 bases between. The length of the CDR3 is 10 residues. The data are from a study of T cells of healthy individuals. TCRdb ran MiXCR on the 5' RACE reads and lists one entry per CDR3 protein. Counted here are 100,000 or so distinct CDR3 sequences, around 17% occurring once; the ten biggest clones make up under 7.5%. The rearrangement links TRBV12-3 or TRBV12-4 to TRBJ2-5; the D gene could be TRBD1 or TRBD2 (5 bases each). The source of this sequence is a human donor in good health. DNA of the CDR3: TGTGCCAGTGGGACAGAGACCCAGTACTTC. The encoded protein is CASGTETQYF.